Listed below are T cell receptor beta chains from one sample, sequenced in a study of CD8+CD57+ T cells in acquired aplastic anemia. TCRdb passed the reads through MiXCR, listing each CDR3 protein once. The repertoire holds 200,000 to 300,000 distinct CDR3 sequences, with around 46% as singletons. Sequencing used sorted CD4+, CD8+, or CD8+CD57+ T cells (not recorded which) from PBMCs. The receptors here all came from a human donor with aplastic anemia. The CDR3 runs from the conserved cysteine through the conserved F or W. Fields, in order: clone size, V gene, J gene, D gene, CDR3 protein, CDR3 DNA. A D gene is named only where the DNA matches it firmly. Size is omitted from some rows. Given values are once, few, many or a class for expanded clones.

>NA|TRBV19|TRBJ2-5|TRBD2
CASQRTSGGGGETQYF
TGTGCCAGCCAGAGGACTAGCGGGGGGGGTGGAGAGACCCAGTACTTC
>NA|TRBV10-3|TRBJ2-5|TRBD2
CAIRRAGGLETQYF
TGTGCCATCAGGAGAGCGGGGGGGCTGGAGACCCAGTACTTC
>NA|TRBV2|TRBJ2-1|TRBD2
CASSDDPGTSVDEQFF
TGTGCCAGTAGTGATGATCCCGGGACTAGCGTCGATGAGCAGTTCTTC
>NA|TRBV14|TRBJ2-7|NA
CASSRHGGSPYEQYF
TGTGCCAGCAGCCGACATGGAGGGAGCCCCTACGAGCAGTACTTC
>NA|TRBV13|TRBJ2-1|NA
CASSHLKVTDFEQFF
TGTGCCAGCAGCCATCTGAAGGTGACGGACTTTGAGCAGTTCTTC
>few|TRBV10-2|TRBJ2-3|TRBD2
CASSESRTSGSFADTQYF
TGCGCCAGCAGTGAGTCGAGGACTAGCGGGAGTTTTGCAGATACGCAGTATTTT
>NA|TRBV25-1|TRBJ1-5|NA
CASSNRRQGPRPQHF
TGTGCCAGCAGCAACAGGAGGCAGGGGCCTCGGCCCCAGCATTTT
>NA|TRBV5-1|TRBJ2-7|NA
CASSSQTGYEQYF
TGCGCCAGCAGCTCCCAAACCGGGTACGAGCAGTACTTC
>once|TRBV6-4|TRBJ2-7|TRBD2
CASSEWGTSGSYEQYF
TGTGCCAGCAGTGAATGGGGTACTAGCGGGTCCTACGAGCAGTACTTC
>few|TRBV7-9|TRBJ2-7|TRBD1
CASSQPDRGDEQYF
TGTGCCAGCAGCCAACCGGACAGGGGTGACGAGCAGTACTTC
>once|TRBV19|TRBJ2-1|TRBD2
CASSSGTRRPHNEQFF
TGTGCCAGCAGCTCGGGGACTAGAAGACCCCACAATGAGCAGTTCTTC
>NA|TRBV2|TRBJ1-1|NA
CASMSFVDTEAFF
TGTGCCAGCATGTCGTTCGTAGACACTGAAGCTTTCTTT
>many|TRBV4-1|TRBJ1-2|NA
CASSQGWRAGGYTF
TGCGCCAGCAGCCAAGGTTGGAGGGCCGGGGGCTACACCTTC
>many|TRBV3-1|TRBJ2-1|TRBD1
CASSIRDRDNEQFF
TGTGCCAGCAGCATCCGGGACAGGGACAATGAGCAGTTCTTC
>NA|TRBV2|TRBJ2-7|NA
CASSEGWYVQYF
TGTGCCAGCAGTGAAGGGTGGTACGTGCAGTACTTC
>NA|TRBV11-2|TRBJ2-7|NA
CASSAEYSSYEQYF
TGTGCCAGCAGCGCGGAGTATAGCTCCTACGAGCAGTACTTC
>NA|TRBV2|TRBJ2-2|TRBD2
CASSEREANTGELFF
TGTGCCAGCAGTGAACGGGAGGCGAACACCGGGGAGCTGTTTTTT
>NA|TRBV7-2|TRBJ2-1|TRBD2
CASSLGTSGDYNEQFF
TGTGCCAGCAGCTTAGGAACTAGCGGGGATTACAATGAGCAGTTCTTC
>NA|TRBV10-1|TRBJ2-7|TRBD2
CASSDPGTSDEQYF
TGCGCCAGCAGTGATCCCGGGACTAGCGACGAGCAGTACTTC
>many|TRBV13|TRBJ2-2|TRBD1
CASSVGQGASGELFF
TGTGCCAGCAGCGTTGGACAGGGTGCCAGCGGGGAGCTGTTTTTT
>many|TRBV19|TRBJ1-5|TRBD1
CASTPRDRENQPQHF
TGTGCCAGTACCCCAAGGGACAGAGAAAATCAGCCCCAGCATTTT
>many|TRBV4-2|TRBJ1-1|NA
CASSQEFGAEAFF
TGTGCCAGCAGCCAAGAATTCGGGGCTGAAGCTTTCTTT
>many|TRBV20-1|TRBJ2-3|NA
CSAIRSQAKSTDTQYF
TGCAGTGCTATCCGAAGTCAAGCGAAGAGCACAGATACGCAGTATTTT
>NA|TRBV25-1|TRBJ1-1|NA
CASSGGRLTNTEAFF
TGTGCCAGCAGTGGGGGCAGGTTGACGAACACTGAAGCTTTCTTT
>many|TRBV15|TRBJ1-1|NA
CATSGDGNTEAFF
TGTGCCACCAGCGGAGACGGGAACACTGAAGCTTTCTTT
>NA|TRBV13|TRBJ2-3|NA
CASSHRLGSADTQYF
TGTGCCAGCAGCCATAGACTGGGGAGTGCAGATACGCAGTATTTT
>few|TRBV7-9|TRBJ2-4|TRBD2
CASSLATLAGAKNIQYF
TGTGCCAGCAGCTTAGCGACACTAGCGGGAGCCAAAAACATTCAGTACTTC
>NA|TRBV9|TRBJ2-5|NA
CASSVETRAETQYF
TGTGCCAGCAGCGTAGAAACCCGTGCGGAGACCCAGTACTTC
>NA|TRBV3-1|TRBJ1-1|TRBD1
CASSPGQGGYTEAFF
TGTGCCAGCAGCCCCGGACAGGGGGGGTACACTGAAGCTTTCTTT
>many|TRBV19|TRBJ2-1|NA
CASSIAGVVDEQFF
TGTGCCAGTAGTATAGCGGGAGTCGTCGATGAGCAGTTCTTC
>NA|TRBV5-1|TRBJ1-4|NA
CASSNREANEKLFF
TGCGCCAGCAGCAACAGGGAGGCTAATGAAAAACTGTTTTTT
>NA|TRBV6-1|TRBJ2-3|NA
CASTAGETTDTQYF
TGTGCCAGCACCGCTGGCGAGACCACAGATACGCAGTATTTT
>NA|TRBV3-1|TRBJ2-7|NA
CASSPLAGTRSYEQYF
TGTGCCAGCAGCCCGTTAGCCGGGACCCGCTCCTACGAGCAGTACTTC
>few|TRBV9|TRBJ2-7|TRBD2
CASSSGTSGRQYF
TGCGCCAGCAGTTCCGGGACTAGCGGGAGGCAGTACTTC
>many|TRBV4-2|TRBJ2-3|NA
CASSQDLGAGTDTQYF
TGCGCCAGCAGCCAAGATTTAGGGGCCGGCACAGATACGCAGTATTTT
>NA|TRBV7-9|TRBJ2-2|TRBD2
CASSLGTSGRFRGELFF
TGTGCCAGCAGCTTGGGGACTAGCGGGAGGTTTCGCGGGGAGCTGTTTTTT